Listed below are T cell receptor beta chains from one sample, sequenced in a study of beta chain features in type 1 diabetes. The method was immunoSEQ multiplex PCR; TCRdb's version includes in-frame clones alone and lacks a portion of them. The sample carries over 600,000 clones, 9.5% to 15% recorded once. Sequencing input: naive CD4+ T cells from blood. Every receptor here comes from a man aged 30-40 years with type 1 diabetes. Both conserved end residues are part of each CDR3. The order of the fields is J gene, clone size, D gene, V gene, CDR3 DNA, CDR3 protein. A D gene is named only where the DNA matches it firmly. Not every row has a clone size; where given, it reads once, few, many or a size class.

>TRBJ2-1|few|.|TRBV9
TGTGCCAGCAGCGTAGGATACGATGAGCAGTTCTTC
CASSVGYDEQFF
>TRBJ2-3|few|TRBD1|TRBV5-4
TGTGCCAGCAGCTCACAGACAGGGGCAGATACGCAGTATTTT
CASSSQTGADTQYF
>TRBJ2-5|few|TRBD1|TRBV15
TGTGCCACCACCCGAGACAGGGGCAAAGAGACCCAGTACTTC
CATTRDRGKETQYF
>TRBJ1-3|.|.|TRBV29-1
TGCAGCGGGGGGGCTGGAAACACCATATATTTT
CSGGAGNTIYF
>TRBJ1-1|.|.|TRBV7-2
TGTGCCAGCAGCTTAGGTCAGGGAGGTGACACTGAAGCTTTCTTT
CASSLGQGGDTEAFF
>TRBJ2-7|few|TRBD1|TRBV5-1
TGCGCCAGCAGCTTGGGTCGGACAGGGCGAGACGAGCAGTACTTC
CASSLGRTGRDEQYF
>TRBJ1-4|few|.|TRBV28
TGTGCCAGCAGTGACGGGCAGGATGAAAAACTGTTTTTT
CASSDGQDEKLFF
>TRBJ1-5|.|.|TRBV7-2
TGTGCCAGCAGCTTAATGGAGTATAGCAATCAGCCCCAGCATTTT
CASSLMEYSNQPQHF
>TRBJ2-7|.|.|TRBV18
TGTGCCAGCTCACCAAGCGGGACAGCGGTCGAGCAGTACTTC
CASSPSGTAVEQYF
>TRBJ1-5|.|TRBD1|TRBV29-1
TGCAGCGTTGAAGGGGGGACAGGCGATAGCAATCAGCCCCAGCATTTT
CSVEGGTGDSNQPQHF
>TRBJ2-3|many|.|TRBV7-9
TGTGCCAGCAGCTTAGCGAAGGGGCCCGGGGATACGCAGTATTTT
CASSLAKGPGDTQYF
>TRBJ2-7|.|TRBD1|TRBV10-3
TGTGCCATCAGTGGACAGGGGGCATACGAGCAGTACTTC
CAISGQGAYEQYF
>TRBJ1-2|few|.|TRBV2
TGTGCCGGTCCGTTGAGGGTATTAGGTGGCTACACCTTC
CAGPLRVLGGYTF
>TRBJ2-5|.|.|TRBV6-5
TGTGCCAGCAGCCGGGCCGGACAGTACCAAGAGACCCAGTACTTC
CASSRAGQYQETQYF
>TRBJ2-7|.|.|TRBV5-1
TGCGCCAGCAGCTCCGGGGCGGGGATCCGCGAGCAGTACTTC
CASSSGAGIREQYF
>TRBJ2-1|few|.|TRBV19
TGTGCCAGTAGTTGGCTTAGCAGTGAGCAGTTCTTC
CASSWLSSEQFF
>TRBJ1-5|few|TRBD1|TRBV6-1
TGTGCCAGCAGTGCGACAGGGGGGCAGCCCCAGCATTTT
CASSATGGQPQHF
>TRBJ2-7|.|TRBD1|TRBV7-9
TGTGCCAGCAGCTGGGGACAGAACGAGCAGTACTTC
CASSWGQNEQYF
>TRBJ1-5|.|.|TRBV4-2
TGTGCCAGCAGCCAAAATTCCCGGGCCAGCAATCAGCCCCAGCATTTT
CASSQNSRASNQPQHF
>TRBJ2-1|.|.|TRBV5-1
TGCGCCAGCAGCCCTCCGAGGGCTAACTCCTACAATGAGCAGTTCTTC
CASSPPRANSYNEQFF
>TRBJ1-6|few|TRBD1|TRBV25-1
TGTGCCAGCAGTTTACAGGACAGGTTTAATTCACCCCTCCACTTT
CASSLQDRFNSPLHF
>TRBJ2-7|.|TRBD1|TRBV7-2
TGTGCCAGCAGCTCGACAGGGGGCCCCTACGAGCAGTACTTC
CASSSTGGPYEQYF
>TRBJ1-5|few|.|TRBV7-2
TGTGCCAGCAGCTTAAGTGGGTCTCAGGAAAGGTTCTTGGGTCAGCCCCAGCATTTT
CASSLSGSQERFLGQPQHF
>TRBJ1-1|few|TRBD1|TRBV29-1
TGCAGCGTTACAGGGGGCGTTTTGGACGGTGAAGCTTTCTTT
CSVTGGVLDGEAFF
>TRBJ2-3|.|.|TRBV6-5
TGTGCCAGCTCAAACGCTTTTTTAAACACAGATACGCAGTATTTT
CASSNAFLNTDTQYF
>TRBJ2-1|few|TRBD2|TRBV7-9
TGTGCCAGCAGCTTATTGACCGGGACTAGCGGGGGGAATGAGCAGTTCTTC
CASSLLTGTSGGNEQFF
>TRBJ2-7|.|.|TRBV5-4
TGTGCCAGCAGCCGCGGACCCCACACTACTTTGGGGTCCTCCTACGAGCAGTACTTC
CASSRGPHTTLGSSYEQYF
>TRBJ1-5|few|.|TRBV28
TGTGCCCTTGGGCCACTAGATCAGCCCCAGCATTTT
CALGPLDQPQHF
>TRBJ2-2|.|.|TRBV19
TGTGCCAGAGGCCTGGGGGGACCGCTAACAGGGAGCACCGGGGAGCTGTTTTTT
CARGLGGPLTGSTGELFF
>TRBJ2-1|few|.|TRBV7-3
TGTGCCAGCAGCTTGACTAGTAACATAGGTGATGAGCAGTTCTTC
CASSLTSNIGDEQFF
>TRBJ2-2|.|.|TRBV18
TGTGCCAGCTCCCAGGACGGTAACACCGGGGAGCTGTTTTTT
CASSQDGNTGELFF
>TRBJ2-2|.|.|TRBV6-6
TGTGCCAGCAAGATGGGGCGGACCGGGGAGCTGTTTTTT
CASKMGRTGELFF
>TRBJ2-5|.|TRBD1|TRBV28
TGTGCCAGCAGCGAGGGGACAGGGGGAAAGGAGACCCAGTACTTC
CASSEGTGGKETQYF
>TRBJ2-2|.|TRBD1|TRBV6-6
TGTGCCAGCAGTTGGACAGGGTACACCGGGGAGCTGTTTTTT
CASSWTGYTGELFF
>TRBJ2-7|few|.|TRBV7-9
TGTGCCAGCAGCTCGGAGGAGTGGGACGAGCAGTACTTC
CASSSEEWDEQYF
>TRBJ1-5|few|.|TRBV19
TGTGCCAGTAGTATTAGAGTCGGGCAGGGTAATAGCAATCAGCCCCAGCATTTT
CASSIRVGQGNSNQPQHF
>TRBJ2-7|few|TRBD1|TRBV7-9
TGTGCCAGCAGCGAATTAGGGGGCGCGATGAGTTCCTACGAGCAGTACTTC
CASSELGGAMSSYEQYF
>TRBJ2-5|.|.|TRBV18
TGTGCCAGCTCACCAGGATCAGAGACCCAGTACTTC
CASSPGSETQYF
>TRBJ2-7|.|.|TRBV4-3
TGCGCCAGCAGCCAAGGGACAGCAAGCTCCTACGAGCAGTACTTC
CASSQGTASSYEQYF
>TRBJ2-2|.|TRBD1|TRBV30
TGTGCCTGGGCCGGGACAGCAAACACCGGGGAGCTGTTTTTT
CAWAGTANTGELFF
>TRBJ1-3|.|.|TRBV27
TGTGCCAGCAGTCGACAGGTTGGAAACACCATATATTTT
CASSRQVGNTIYF
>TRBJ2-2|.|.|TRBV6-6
TGTGCCAGCGGCACCCACCAGGGCAGACCCACCGGGGAGCTGTTTTTT
CASGTHQGRPTGELFF
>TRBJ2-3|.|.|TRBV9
TGTGCCAGCAGCTTCCCGAGCACAGATACGCAGTATTTT
CASSFPSTDTQYF
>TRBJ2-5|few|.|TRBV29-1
TGCAGCGTTGGGGGCGTGGCAGTCGGGACCCAGTACTTC
CSVGGVAVGTQYF
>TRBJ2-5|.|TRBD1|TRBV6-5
TGTGCCACCAACACAAGACAGGGTAGAGATGGGACCCAGTACTTC
CATNTRQGRDGTQYF
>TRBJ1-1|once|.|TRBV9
TGTGCCAGCAGCGTTCAGGTAGAAACTGAAGCTTTCTTT
CASSVQVETEAFF